A single sample gave rise to the 10 T cell receptor beta chains below, sequenced in a study of shared clonotypes between healthy human individuals. The repertoire was sequenced with immunoSEQ multiplex PCR; TCRdb's copy has only in-frame clones and lacks some. There are 850,000 to 1,200,000 clones in the sample; about three quarters occur only once, and 1.2% to 1.5% lies in the top ten. Material: memory CD4+ T cells sorted from blood. Indicated subset: CD45RA-negative fraction. These receptors originate from a man between 18 and 35 years old in good health.

This clone was counted between two and nine times. The V and J genes are TRBV9 and TRBJ1-4, with D unclear. V shed 0 bases and J shed 4 bases, with 10 bases lying between them. The CDR3 runs 15 residues. The V gene's germline CDR1 is SGDLS and CDR2 YYNGEE. As DNA, the CDR3 is TGTGCCAGCAGCGTAGGACCCTTAGGTAATGAAAAACTGTTTTTT. It yields the protein CASSVGPLGNEKLFF.

The sample holds many counts of this clone. The chain joins TRBV9 to TRBJ1-1; D perhaps matches TRBD1 (5 bases). Trimming left V 0 bases short and J 2 bases short, with 8 bases between. From germline, CDR1 is SGDLS and CDR2 YYNGEE. The CDR3 sequence is 14 residues long. The CDR3 region is CASSVATGNTEAFF. The DNA for the CDR3 is TGTGCCAGCAGCGTAGCCACAGGAAACACTGAAGCTTTCTTT.

The table lists this clone with a count of one. One junction end does not reproduce the germline sequence, and a read error may be involved. The rearrangement joins TRBV27 to TRBJ2-7; D unresolved. CDR1 is MNHEY, CDR2 SMNVEV, per germline (reference sequence). The CDR3 has 13 amino acids. This chain's CDR3 is CASRRTVGYGQYF. For the CDR3, the DNA is TGTGCCAGCAGGAGGACCGTTGGATACGGGCAGTACTTC.

V and J are TRBV6-1 and TRBJ2-7; 7 bases agree with TRBD2. This CDR3 is 14 amino acids long. The V gene's germline CDR1 is MNHNS and CDR2 SASEGT. V dropped 6 bases and J dropped 2; count of bases not matched to a gene: 7. The CDR3 is CASRRAGLTYEQYF. Written as DNA, the CDR3 is TGTGCCAGCAGGAGAGCGGGACTTACCTACGAGCAGTACTTC.

The rearrangement uses TRBV2 and TRBJ2-7; TRBD2 aligns across 10 bases. Losses at the gene ends were 6 bases for V and 10 bases for J; bases not matched to a gene: 3. The CDR3 runs to 11 residues. Germline V lookup: CDR1 SNHLY, CDR2 FYNNEI. The chain's CDR3 is CASRPLAGQYF. The DNA of the CDR3 is TGTGCCAGCAGACCACTAGCGGGACAGTACTTC.

J is TRBJ2-3 and V is TRBV27; D is uncertain. V was pared by 2 bases and J by 0 bases, with 15 bases between. The CDR3 has 17 amino acids. Looked up from germline, CDR1 is MNHEY and CDR2 is SMNVEV (reference sequence). The CDR3 region is CASSLDGFSSSTDTQYF. CDR3 sequence (DNA): TGTGCCAGCAGTTTAGACGGGTTTTCCTCTAGCACAGATACGCAGTATTTT.

The chain is built from TRBV5-1 and TRBJ1-4; possibly TRBD1 for D (5 bases). Germline assignment: CDR1 SGHRS and CDR2 YFSETQ. This CDR3 is 14 amino acids long. V lost 5 bases and J lost 4, with 12 bases in between. The CDR3 DNA reads TGCGCCAGCAGTGGGCAGGGCAATAATGAAAAACTGTTTTTT. The encoded protein is CASSGQGNNEKLFF.

The V and J genes are TRBV5-6 and TRBJ2-1; 9 bases line up with TRBD1. Germline assignment: CDR1 SGHDT and CDR2 YYEEEE. After removal of 5 bases from V and 7 bases from J, the junction contained 7 bases not matched to a gene. This CDR3 has 14 residues. The CDR3 region has the DNA TGTGCCAGCAGTCTCCGGGACAGGGAAAATGAGCAGTTCTTC. Translating it yields CASSLRDRENEQFF.

This clone was counted a few times. This chain connects TRBV7-8 to TRBJ1-6; D not certain. The V gene lost 5 bases and the J gene lost 3 bases, with 8 bases spanning the gap. The CDR3 consists of 14 residues. Germline CDR1 SGHVS, CDR2 FQNEAQ. As DNA, the CDR3 is TGTGCCAGCAGCCCCTCGGGCTATAATTCACCCCTCCACTTT. It yields the protein CASSPSGYNSPLHF.

The V call is TRBV11-2, the J call TRBJ1-1; 7 bases map to TRBD1. The V gene end was trimmed by 3 bases and the J gene end by 5 bases; junction bases not matched to a gene: 6. Germline values: CDR1 SGHAT, CDR2 FQNNGV. This CDR3 is built from 14 residues. The CDR3 loop reads CASSFRTGETEAFF. In DNA form, the CDR3 reads TGTGCCAGCAGCTTCAGGACAGGAGAAACTGAAGCTTTCTTT. The full variable domain, rest sourced from reference TRBV11-2 and TRBJ1-1, is EAGVAQSPRYKIIEKRQSVAFWCNPISGHATLYWYQQILGQGPKLLIQFQNNGVVDDSQLPKDRFSAERLKGVDSTLKIQPAKLEDSAVYLCASSFRTGETEAFFGQGTRLTVV.